Presented here are 18 T cell receptor beta chains from one specimen sequenced in a study of cytomegalovirus exposure and HLA in healthy donors. The study ran its PCR with 60 Vbeta and 13 Jbeta primers. Method: immunoSEQ multiplex PCR; TCRdb's copy keeps in-frame clones and lacks some. In total, the table holds 140,000 to 150,000 clones. The specimen sequenced was PBMCs. The receptors stem from a woman in her forties or fifties in good health and CMV-seronegative.

The chain uses TRBV5-5 and TRBJ1-1, with 8 bases that match TRBD1. CDR1 and CDR2 (germline): SGHKS, YYEKEE (reference sequence). The CDR3 has 14 residues. J was trimmed by 6 bases and V by 4 bases; bases with no gene match: 8. The CDR3 DNA follows: TGTGCCAGCAGCCCCAGACAGGGGCAGGCTGAAGCTTTCTTT. It translates to CASSPRQGQAEAFF. Full variable domain (rest looked up from reference TRBV5-5 and TRBJ1-1): DAGVTQSPTHLIKTRGQQVTLRCSPISGHKSVSWYQQVLGQGPQFIFQYYEKEERGRGNFPDRFSARQFPNYSSELNVNALLLGDSALYLCASSPRQGQAEAFFGQGTRLTVV.

The V gene is TRBV5-1, the J gene TRBJ1-2; TRBD1 aligns across 9 bases. The CDR3 covers 14 residues. The germline V gene encodes CDR1 SGHRS and CDR2 YFSETQ. The junction had 3 bases not matched to a gene; V was cut back by 0 bases and J by 6 bases. The CDR3 is CASSLEGQGDGYTF. The CDR3 bases are TGCGCCAGCAGCTTGGAGGGACAGGGCGATGGCTACACCTTC.

The chain couples TRBV11-2 to TRBJ1-1, with unresolved D. Trimming removed 2 bases from V and 4 bases from J, with 5 bases in between. CDR3 size: 12 residues. Germline V lookup: CDR1 SGHAT, CDR2 FQNNGV. The CDR3 nucleotides are TGTGCCAGCAGCTTAACGGGCACTGAAGCTTTCTTT. It specifies CASSLTGTEAFF.

The V call is TRBV6-6, the J call TRBJ1-2, with 7 bases fitting TRBD1. CDR1 MNHNY and CDR2 SVGAGI come from the germline V gene (reference sequence). V gave up 9 bases and J gave up 8 bases; unmatched junction bases: 15. The CDR3 spans 14 residues. The CDR3 spells CASRPGQSGSGYTF. The DNA for the CDR3 is TGTGCCAGTCGCCCGGGACAGTCAGGATCCGGCTACACCTTC.

This chain uses TRBV6-1 with TRBJ2-2, with 10 bases identical to TRBD1. Germline trimming cut 7 bases from V and 3 bases from J; bases unmatched to any gene: 5. Germline V CDR1 and CDR2: MNHNS, SASEGT. The CDR3 has 15 residues. The CDR3 reads CASKPGQGYTGELFF. The CDR3 coding sequence is TGTGCCAGCAAACCGGGACAGGGGTACACCGGGGAGCTGTTTTTT.

The chain uses TRBV27 and TRBJ2-5, with a weak D call TRBD2 (6 bases). The CDR3 extends over 13 amino acids. V was clipped by 5 bases and J by 3 bases, with 10 bases between them. From germline, CDR1 is MNHEY and CDR2 SMNVEV (reference sequence). The CDR3, as DNA: TGTGCCAGCAGTACGGGACTGGAAGAGACCCAGTACTTC. Amino acids: CASSTGLEETQYF.

The chain uses TRBV2 and TRBJ2-5, with TRBD1 as a possible D gene (6 bases). V lost 8 bases to trimming and J lost 3 bases, with 7 bases between them. This CDR3 spans 11 amino acids. The germline gives CDR1 SNHLY, CDR2 FYNNEI. CDR3 protein: CASGQKETQYF. The CDR3 DNA follows: TGTGCCAGCGGACAGAAAGAGACCCAGTACTTC.

The V and J genes are TRBV5-1 and TRBJ2-5; D ambiguous. Germline values: CDR1 SGHRS, CDR2 YFSETQ. This CDR3 has 13 residues. Trimming stripped 4 bases from V and 3 bases from J, with 10 bases between. This CDR3 is CASSPNMKETQYF. The CDR3 DNA is TGCGCCAGCAGCCCAAACATGAAAGAGACCCAGTACTTC.

This chain connects TRBV7-9 to TRBJ1-2; D is undetermined. The ends were cut back, 3 bases at V and 2 bases at J, with 19 bases in the middle. The germline gives CDR1 SEHNR, CDR2 FQNEAQ (reference sequence). CDR3 length: 17 residues. This CDR3 reads CASSFSEWRDGNYGYTF. DNA of the CDR3: TGTGCCAGCAGCTTTAGTGAGTGGAGAGACGGGAACTATGGCTACACCTTC. Based on the CDR3 plus reference TRBV7-9 and TRBJ1-2, the full variable domain is DTGVSQNPRHKITKRGQNVTFRCDPISEHNRLYWYRQTLGQGPEFLTYFQNEAQLEKSRLLSDRFSAERPKGSFSTLEIQRTEQGDSAMYLCASSFSEWRDGNYGYTFGSGTRLTVV.

This rearrangement joins TRBV16 to TRBJ1-4; D might be TRBD1 (6 bases). The CDR3 covers 15 residues. Germline CDR1 KGHSY, CDR2 FQNENV. The V end lost 5 bases, the J end lost 6 bases, and 16 bases lay between the germline ends. This CDR3 reads CASSNFGTRDEKLFF. Here the CDR3 DNA reads TGTGCCAGCAGCAATTTCGGGACAAGGGATGAAAAACTGTTTTTT.

The genes are TRBV7-2 and TRBJ1-1; TRBD1 matches 8 bases. J was trimmed by 11 bases and V by 5 bases; bases with no gene match: 7. This CDR3 spans 12 amino acids. The germline V gene encodes CDR1 SGHTA and CDR2 FQGNSA. CDR3 DNA sequence: TGTGCCAGCAGCCGATCGGACAGGGCTGCTTTCTTT. Protein sequence: CASSRSDRAAFF.

This rearrangement joins TRBV6-6 to TRBJ2-5; D might be TRBD2 (5 bases). Per the germline V gene, CDR1 is MNHNY and CDR2 is SVGAGI (reference sequence). V lost 0 bases, J lost 9 bases, and 14 bases lay in between. CDR3 size: 14 residues. The CDR3 coding sequence is TGTGCCAGCAGTTACTCCGGGCACGCCGGGGCCCAGTACTTC. It translates to CASSYSGHAGAQYF.

The chain uses TRBV13 and TRBJ2-7; 8 bases align to TRBD1. V trimming: 4 bases; J trimming: 3 bases; junction bases outside the gene matches: 11. This CDR3 is built from 16 residues. Germline V gene sequence: CDR1 PRHDT, CDR2 FYEKMQ (reference sequence). The CDR3 bases are TGTGCCAGCAGCTGGACAGGGCGAAACACTGACTACGAGCAGTACTTC. Its translation: CASSWTGRNTDYEQYF.

CDR3 loop: CASSSQGLAGRQYF. The DNA of the CDR3 is TGTGCCAGCAGCTCACAGGGACTAGCGGGGAGACAGTACTTC. The V call is TRBV5-8, the J call TRBJ2-7, with 13 bases identical to TRBD2. Germline trimming cut 3 bases from V and 10 bases from J; bases unmatched to any gene: 7. The CDR3 has 14 amino acids. Germline-derived CDR1 and CDR2 are SGHTS and YDEGEE.

The V gene is TRBV7-8, the J gene TRBJ2-1; D uncertain. V lost 3 bases and J 7 bases, leaving 7 bases between the germline ends. From germline, CDR1 is SGHVS and CDR2 FQNEAQ. The CDR3 length is 12 residues. CDR3 sequence: CASSFGVNEQFF. The CDR3 DNA reads TGTGCCAGCAGCTTTGGAGTGAATGAGCAGTTCTTC.

This rearrangement joins TRBV5-6 to TRBJ1-5; a possible D gene is TRBD1 (6 bases). Germline V CDR1 and CDR2: SGHDT, YYEEEE. The germline V and J ends were trimmed by 1 base and 1 base, with 9 bases remaining between them. The CDR3 has 15 residues. The CDR3 loop is CASSLTGISNQPQHF. In nucleotides, the CDR3 is TGTGCCAGCAGCTTGACAGGGATAAGCAATCAGCCCCAGCATTTT.

The J gene is TRBJ1-2, the V gene TRBV10-3; D is undetermined. Trimming pared 3 bases from V and 1 base from J, leaving 9 bases between. Germline V gene sequence: CDR1 ENHRY, CDR2 SYGVKD. The CDR3 is 14 amino acids. This CDR3 reads CAISDRPDNYGYTF. CDR3 DNA sequence: TGTGCCATCAGTGACAGGCCCGATAACTATGGCTACACCTTC.

The chain joins TRBV7-2 to TRBJ2-7; TRBD2 might be the D (5 bases). The CDR3 is 13 residues long. Germline loops: CDR1 SGHTA, CDR2 FQGNSA. Trimming took off 5 bases at V and 2 bases at J, with 10 bases between the two ends. The CDR3 loop reads CASSPEGAYEQYF. In DNA form, the CDR3 reads TGTGCCAGCAGCCCCGAGGGTGCCTACGAGCAGTACTTC.